The clone carrying this T cell receptor (beta chain) was counted between two and nine times. This sample stems from a study of blood T cells in healthy people across ages. This CDR3 has 14 residues. Germline loops: CDR1 DFQATT, CDR2 SNEGSKA (reference sequence). With 3 bases removed from V and 0 bases from J, the gap between germline ends came to 11 bases. A sample-barcoded 5' primer and a J-beta primer mix were used in a second PCR of about 7 to 12 cycles. TCRdb re-derived calls from the 5' RACE reads in MiXCR, one entry per CDR3 protein. This sample yields around 1,100,000 distinct CDR3 sequences, of which more than 30% are seen a single time; roughly 13% belongs to the top ten.

Sequencing was performed on blood. V and J are TRBV20-1 and TRBJ1-2; weak D call: TRBD1 (5 bases). This clonotype was sampled from a man aged 18 to 35 in good health. The CDR3 here is CSARLQGTNYGYTF. In DNA form, the CDR3 reads TGCAGTGCTAGGCTTCAGGGCACTAACTATGGCTACACCTTC.